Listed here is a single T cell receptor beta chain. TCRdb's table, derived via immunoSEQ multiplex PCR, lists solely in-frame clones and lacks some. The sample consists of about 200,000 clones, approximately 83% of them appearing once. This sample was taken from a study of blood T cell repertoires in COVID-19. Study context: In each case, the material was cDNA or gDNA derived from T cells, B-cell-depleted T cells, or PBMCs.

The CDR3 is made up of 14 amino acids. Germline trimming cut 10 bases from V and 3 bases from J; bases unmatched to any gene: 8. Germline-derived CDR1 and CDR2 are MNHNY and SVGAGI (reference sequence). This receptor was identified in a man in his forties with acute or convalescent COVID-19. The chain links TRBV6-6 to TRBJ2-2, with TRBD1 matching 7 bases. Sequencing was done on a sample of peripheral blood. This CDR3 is CATRGGQDTGELFF. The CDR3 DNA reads TGTGCCACCCGAGGGGGCCAGGACACCGGGGAGCTGTTTTTT.